This is a list of T cell receptor beta chains from one sample in a study of spatial heterogeneity in lung cancer. TCRdb re-analysed the 5' RACE reads in MiXCR, keeping a single row per CDR3 protein. Of around 5,400 distinct CDR3 sequences listed, 7.8% are singletons. The source material was lung tumor tissue, sampled at surgery. The receptor source for this set is a female donor with early-stage non-small cell lung cancer. CDR3s leave out the opening cysteine and the closing phenylalanine or tryptophan. Each record gives: V gene, CDR3 length, CDR3 protein.

>TRBV7-2|13
ASSRTSGALNEQF
>TRBV7-3|12
ASSSVGGSTEAF
>TRBV20-1|14
SARDLRGGGTYEQY
>TRBV7-2|13
ASSLGAGANYGYT
>TRBV10-3|12
AISERGGADGYT
>TRBV7-2|11
ASSPRTAQPQH
>TRBV20-1|13
SAQGASGIGETQY
>TRBV30|12
AWNPVSTNTEAF
>TRBV10-3|14
AISESSSGRSYEQY
>TRBV12-3/TRBV12-4|13
ASSLGGASNQPQH
>TRBV10-2|16
ASSEGLAGERGWETQY
>TRBV20-1|10
SAYQGSTEAF
>TRBV5-1|10
ASSDPEPEQY
>TRBV7-8|14
ASSLGGTGHRQPQH
>TRBV10-3|13
AIRGQGGRWDGYT
>TRBV5-6|13
ASSRFTTDNQPQH
>TRBV2|12
ASRGQMGNQPQH
>TRBV5-6|12
ASRRDINTGELF
>TRBV24-1|11
ATGAGGGNEQF
>TRBV7-7|13
ASSPTQGGPNEQF
>TRBV21-1|10
ASTPDVDEQY
>TRBV9|11
ASSVDFGNTIY
>TRBV5-1|12
ASSPDRGRYEQY
>TRBV11-1|12
ASSSAFSYNEQF
>TRBV20-1|14
SAHMRASGTTDTQY
>TRBV3-1|10
ASSPTGTIQY
>TRBV7-3|13
ASSSTGQCNQPQH
>TRBV2|11
ATGPPTNEKLF
>TRBV6-2/TRBV6-3|11
ASSQSPYTEAF
>TRBV29-1|11
SVADRMNTEAF
>TRBV5-1|13
ASSLDGGRYYGYT
>TRBV6-1|13
ASSEGGGGRNEQF
>TRBV5-1|13
ASLDPQGTNTEAF
>TRBV7-6|12
ASTGTSGNSEQY
>TRBV7-9|12
ASSWGGENTEAF
>TRBV7-2|13
ASSRQVSSGNTIY
>TRBV4-3|13
ASSQDQAAHYEQY
>TRBV7-9|8
ASSLRPQH
>TRBV2|11
ASGDRAINEQF
>TRBV27|11
ASQLEGHTEAF
>TRBV5-4|11
ASSGGKGYEQY
>TRBV20-1|10
SAAGSGNTIY
>TRBV7-8|10
ASSLPGPEQY
>TRBV7-2|10
ASSPLGETQY
>TRBV9|14
ASSGGTSGFYNEQF
>TRBV12-3/TRBV12-4|12
ASSSGRAHNEQF
>TRBV29-1|9
SVGPDYGYT
>TRBV29-1|12
SVSGGASYNEQF
>TRBV3-1|11
ASSLNSGTEQY
>TRBV4-3|13
ASSQDQAGGQPQH
>TRBV7-2|11
ASSLVLQETQY
>TRBV11-2|11
ASILPGGREQY
>TRBV7-2|13
ASSPGTGVSETQY
>TRBV10-2|12
ASSAGHSNQPQH
>TRBV9|12
ASSLASGLYEQY
>TRBV30|11
AWRGWESYEQY
>TRBV5-4|15
ASSLPGLAGGRETQY
>TRBV7-2|14
ASSSWTGGGTDTQY
>TRBV20-1|9
SAESTDTQY
>TRBV7-9|9
ASSLSGEQF